This T cell receptor (beta chain) is from a study of monozygotic twins with inflammatory bowel disease. A note on this clonotype: What it binds is not known.

The CDR3 runs 15 residues. Germline V gene lookup returns CDR1 LGHDT and CDR2 YNNKEL (reference sequence). Whole-study findings and limits: A single strong IBD-associated signal or clonotype was not supported by the findings. Versus healthy twins, IBD patients showed fewer clonotypes shared with others, especially with disease activity.

From its re-call of the 5' RACE reads, TCRdb lists each CDR3 protein once, without DNA. The repertoire table contains 300,000 to 400,000 distinct CDR3 sequences. The source is a human donor with ulcerative colitis or Crohn's disease, or a healthy co-twin of an affected twin (not recorded which). Sequencing input: blood. The chain has TRBV3-1 and TRBJ2-7; TCRdb outputs TRBD2, but without DNA this stays unchecked. CDR3 residues: CASSLGLALTYEQYF.